What follows describes a single T cell receptor beta chain. Its antigen is currently unknown. The sample originates from a study of shared clonotypes between healthy human individuals. Broader study findings: Non-shared clonotypes displayed generation probabilities falling below those of clonotypes present in all four donors.

The run depth of the assay was deep. Genomic DNA belonging to each subset was distributed in equal measure over several immunoSEQ plates. Sequenced by immunoSEQ multiplex PCR; TCRdb stores in-frame clones only, minus some. The table has some 2.3 million clones, over 90% seen once. Naive CD4+ cells were CD45RA-selected; the remaining cells were memory. CDR3 size: 15 residues. From germline, CDR1 is GTSNPN and CDR2 SVGIG (reference sequence). Trimming left V 8 bases short and J 0 bases short, with 19 bases between. The sequencing sample was made of naive CD4+ T cells from PBMCs. Subset indicated: CD45RA+ positively selected. The V gene is TRBV30, the J gene TRBJ1-2, with D tentatively TRBD1 (5 bases). The clonotype was recovered from a man aged 18 to 30 in good health. Some clones in this sample may be carry-over from other donors' samples. CDR3 DNA: TGTGCCCGGGACCTAGACCCCCTTTCTAACTATGGCTACACCTTC. Translating gives CARDLDPLSNYGYTF.